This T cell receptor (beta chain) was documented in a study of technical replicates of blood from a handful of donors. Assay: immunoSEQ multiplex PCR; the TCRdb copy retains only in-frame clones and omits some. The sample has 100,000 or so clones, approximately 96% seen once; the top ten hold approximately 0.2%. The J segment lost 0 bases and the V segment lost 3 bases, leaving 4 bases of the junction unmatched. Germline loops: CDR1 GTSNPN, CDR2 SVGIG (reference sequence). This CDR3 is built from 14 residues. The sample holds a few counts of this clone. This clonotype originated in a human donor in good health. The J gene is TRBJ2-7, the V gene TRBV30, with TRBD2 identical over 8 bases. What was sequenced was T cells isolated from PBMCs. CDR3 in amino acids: CAWRVAGGSYEQYF. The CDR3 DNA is TGTGCCTGGAGGGTCGCGGGAGGCTCCTACGAGCAGTACTTC. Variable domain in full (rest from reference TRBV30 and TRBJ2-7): SQTIHQWPATLVQPVGSPLSLECTVEGTSNPNLYWYRQAAGRGLQLLFYSVGIGQISSEVPQNLSASRPQDRQFILSSKKLLLSDSGFYLCAWRVAGGSYEQYFGPGTRLTVT.